Presented here are 11 T cell receptor beta chains from one specimen sequenced in a study of T-cell memory formation after mild COVID-19. TCRdb ran MiXCR on the 5' RACE reads and lists one entry per CDR3 protein. Among around 500,000 distinct CDR3 sequences listed, about 18% were seen once. Sequencing was done on a sample of PBMCs or a T cell subset sorted from them (not recorded which). Receptors were obtained from an adult woman who had mild COVID-19 (a few samples of this study predate the infection). Cell type and time point are not known.

The table lists this clonotype with a few counts. This chain uses TRBV4-3 with TRBJ2-1; D uncertain. V lost 4 bases, J lost 9 bases, and 16 bases lay in between. The CDR3 covers 14 residues. Germline V gives CDR1 LGHNA, CDR2 YSLEER. CDR3 nucleotide sequence: TGCGCCAGCAGCCTCCTGGGTTTAGCTGGTGAGCAGTTCTTC. Amino acid sequence: CASSLLGLAGEQFF.

This clonotype occurred a few times. This chain connects TRBV7-8 to TRBJ1-4, with D uncertain. This CDR3 spans 13 amino acids. The V end lost 6 bases, the J end lost 7 bases, and 12 bases lay between the germline ends. Germline CDR1 is SGHVS and CDR2 is FQNEAQ. The CDR3 bases are TGTGCCAGCAGGACGCCCGGAACTGAAAAACTGTTTTTT. It encodes CASRTPGTEKLFF. Full variable domain (outside the CDR3, taken from reference TRBV7-8 and TRBJ1-4): GAGVSQSPRYKVAKRGQDVALRCDPISGHVSLFWYQQALGQGPEFLTYFQNEAQLDKSGLPSDRFFAERPEGSVSTLKIQRTQQEDSAVYLCASRTPGTEKLFFGSGTQLSVL.

This rearrangement joins TRBV5-1 to TRBJ2-7; D remains unclear. This CDR3 comprises 12 residues. The V end was cut by 6 bases, the J end by 4 bases, with 11 bases between. CDR1 SGHRS and CDR2 YFSETQ come from the germline V gene. The CDR3 protein is CASTGPNYEQYF. The CDR3 DNA reads as TGCGCCAGCACCGGACCCAATTACGAGCAGTACTTC.

This clonotype appeared a few times. The chain is built from TRBV14 and TRBJ2-7; D unresolved. The germline V and J ends were trimmed by 3 bases and 2 bases, with 14 bases remaining between them. Germline V lookup: CDR1 SGHDN, CDR2 FVKESK. The CDR3 contains 15 residues. The CDR3 reads CASSQLEKIPYEQYF. CDR3 bases: TGTGCCAGCAGCCAGCTGGAGAAAATACCCTACGAGCAGTACTTC.

The gene calls are TRBV3-1 and TRBJ2-3; 13 positions agree with TRBD2. The length of the CDR3 is 17 residues. With V trimmed by 1 base and J by 3 bases, 4 bases remained unmatched. Germline V lookup: CDR1 LGHDT, CDR2 YNNKEL (reference sequence). The CDR3 loop is CASSQGLAGGQTDTQYF. The CDR3 region has the DNA TGTGCCAGCAGCCAAGGACTAGCGGGGGGTCAAACAGATACGCAGTATTTT.

The V gene is TRBV4-3, the J gene TRBJ2-7, with 10 bases lining up with TRBD2. This CDR3 spans 17 amino acids. Germline loops: CDR1 LGHNA, CDR2 YSLEER. V shed 0 bases, J shed 8 bases, and the junction held 13 bases outside the gene matches. CDR3 in DNA: TGCGCCAGCAGCCAAGACGAGCTAGCGGGAGCCCTTAGTAAGCAGTACTTC. This translates into CASSQDELAGALSKQYF.

The chain carries TRBV20-1 and TRBJ1-3; D remains unclear. CDR1 and CDR2 from the germline V gene are DFQATT and SNEGSKA (reference sequence). V shed 2 bases and J shed 0 bases, with 8 bases lying between them. This CDR3 spans 14 amino acids. The CDR3 protein is CSARLASSGNTIYF. DNA of the CDR3: TGCAGTGCTAGACTGGCAAGCTCTGGAAACACCATATATTTT.

Remarks on this clonotype: A much larger clone is a single base away; this may be a read error. The rearrangement links TRBV7-2 to TRBJ1-5; 10 nucleotides agree with TRBD1. CDR1 is SGHTA, CDR2 FQGNSA, per germline. The CDR3 is 13 amino acids. The CDR3 nucleotides read TGTGCCATCCAGGGACAGGGGACCCAGCCCCAGAATTTT. It specifies CAIQGQGTQPQNF.

V usage is TRBV7-9 and J usage is TRBJ2-1, with 7 bases lining up with TRBD2. The length of the CDR3 is 14 residues. V was clipped by 5 bases and J by 7 bases; unmatched bases: 8. CDR1 is SEHNR and CDR2 is FQNEAQ in the germline V gene (reference sequence). The CDR3 nucleotides are TGTGCCAGCAGCCACCCGACTAGCTCAAATGAGCAGTTCTTC. Translated, it gives CASSHPTSSNEQFF.

This clonotype was seen only once. The rearrangement uses TRBV20-1 and TRBJ1-2; the D gene is possibly TRBD1 (5 bases). The CDR3 contains 11 residues. Between the trimmed V and J ends, which lost 1 base and 7 bases, there was a span of 7 bases. CDR1 is DFQATT, CDR2 SNEGSKA, per germline (reference sequence). CDR3 coding DNA: TGCAGTGCTAGAGCGGGGGTTGGCTACACCTTC. This translates into CSARAGVGYTF.

The J gene is TRBJ1-1, the V gene TRBV5-5; D gene unclear. Germline lookup yields CDR1 SGHKS and CDR2 YYEKEE (reference sequence). This CDR3 comprises 14 residues. Trimming removed 2 bases from V and 4 bases from J, with 12 bases in between. Written as DNA, the CDR3 is TGTGCCAGCAGCTTAGGGCAATGGGCCACTGAAGCTTTCTTT. Protein product: CASSLGQWATEAFF.